The clone carrying this TCR beta chain was observed a few times. What it binds is unknown. The data stem from a study of post-analysis software for immune sequencing data. Background on the study: The disease courses spanned relapsing-remitting, secondary progressive and progressive-relapsing forms of multiple sclerosis.

Trimming at V came to 6 bases and at J to 0 bases, leaving 5 bases not matched to a gene. The germline gives CDR1 SNHLY, CDR2 FYNNEI. The CDR3 loop spans 16 amino acids. Every TCR beta cDNA library bore unique molecular identifiers. The T cell input of 1 to 10 million gave approximately 500,000 cDNA molecules. One entry per CDR3 protein results from TCRdb running MiXCR on the PCR reads. The repertoire includes about 430,000 distinct CDR3 sequences, more than 30% of them detected once, and roughly 8.2% sits in the top ten. Study-wide results and caveats: By F measure, samples from a shared preparation batch strongly co-clustered. TRBV segments more frequent in patients than in controls numbered a few and included TRBV5-6, TRBV5-1 and TRBV20-1. Normalized Chao1 diversity was significantly reduced in patients versus controls.

The sample taken for sequencing was blood. This sequence originates from a girl aged 2-15 years with multiple sclerosis. This chain connects TRBV2 to TRBJ2-7, with 13 bases aligning to TRBD2. The CDR3 region has the DNA TGTGCCAGCAGGGGTAGGACTAGCGGGAGCTCCTACGAGCAGTACTTC. Protein product: CASRGRTSGSSYEQYF.